The 21 T cell receptor beta chains below were found in one sample sequenced in a study of T-cell memory formation after mild COVID-19. TCRdb independently ran MiXCR on the 5' RACE reads; one entry per CDR3 protein. The sample lists around 110,000 distinct CDR3 sequences; under 15% were seen once. Sequencing was carried out using PBMCs or a T cell subset sorted from them (not recorded which). These receptors were collected from an adult woman who had mild COVID-19 (a few samples of this study predate the infection). Cell type and time point are not known.

In its sample, this clonotype was seen a few times. This sequence joins TRBV6-1 and TRBJ2-6, with 7 bases that match TRBD1. Losses at the gene ends were 11 bases for V and 0 bases for J; bases not matched to a gene: 7. The CDR3 contains 15 residues. Germline lookup yields CDR1 MNHNS and CDR2 SASEGT. CDR3 amino acids: CAARGTHSGANVLTF. The CDR3 DNA reads as TGTGCCGCCAGGGGGACGCACTCTGGGGCCAACGTCCTGACTTTC.

As DNA, the CDR3 is TGTGCCAGAAGCTTGTTTGGTAAGACTAGCACCCGAGGCACCTACAATGAGCAGTTCTTC. Protein product: CARSLFGKTSTRGTYNEQFF. The rearrangement links TRBV5-3 to TRBJ2-1; TRBD2 aligns across 7 bases. TRBV5-3 carries the ORF label, with uncertain function. The trim removed 1 base at V and 2 bases at J, leaving 18 bases unmatched. This CDR3 spans 20 amino acids.

In this sample, this clonotype turned up a few times. CDR3 in DNA: TGTGCCAGCAGTCGTAGCGGGAGTTTGAATGAGCAGTTCTTC. Its protein product is CASSRSGSLNEQFF. V gene TRBV27 combines with J gene TRBJ2-1; 9 bases line up with TRBD2. Germline CDR1 MNHEY, CDR2 SMNVEV (reference sequence). CDR3 length equals 14 residues. The V segment lost 5 bases and the J segment 7 bases; nucleotides outside the gene matches: 6.

The V and J genes are TRBV7-9 and TRBJ2-7, with 9 bases identical to TRBD1. This CDR3 comprises 17 residues. V lost 5 bases and J lost 3; bases outside the gene matches: 14. The germline V gene encodes CDR1 SEHNR and CDR2 FQNEAQ (reference sequence). DNA for the CDR3: TGTGCCAGCAGCCTCGGCCTCCCGGGACAGGGTATCTACGAGCAGTACTTC. It encodes CASSLGLPGQGIYEQYF.

The chain joins TRBV20-1 to TRBJ2-3; D possibly corresponds to TRBD2 (6 bases). The CDR3 runs to 17 residues. Germline V gene lookup returns CDR1 DFQATT and CDR2 SNEGSKA (reference sequence). V lost 0 bases to trimming and J lost 3 bases, with 19 bases between them. In nucleotides, the CDR3 is TGCAGTGCTAGAGACATTGGAGGTGGGGGGTGGACAGATACGCAGTATTTT. Its protein product is CSARDIGGGGWTDTQYF.

This clonotype has more than one count but fewer than ten. This chain connects TRBV12-3 or TRBV12-4 to TRBJ1-1; perhaps TRBD1 as D (5 bases). The CDR3 is 14 residues long. Trimming stripped 2 bases from V and 3 bases from J, with 10 bases between. CDR3 residues: CASSLRGPDTEAFF. DNA for the CDR3: TGTGCCAGCAGTTTACGGGGACCGGACACTGAAGCTTTCTTT.

For this clonotype: One end of the junction does not line up with germline, which may come from a read error. The V gene is TRBV19, the J gene TRBJ2-7; a possible D gene is TRBD1 (5 bases). Germline V CDR1 and CDR2: LNHDA, SQIVND (reference sequence). This CDR3 is built from 11 residues. The CDR3, as DNA: TGTGGCAGTCGCCAGGGCAGCGAGCAGTACTTC. This translates into CGSRQGSEQYF.

The chain employs TRBV27 and TRBJ2-1; D ambiguous. Germline CDR1 and CDR2: MNHEY and SMNVEV (reference sequence). V lost 3 bases to trimming and J lost 6 bases, with 18 bases between them. The CDR3 is 16 amino acids. CDR3 residues: CASSFLDSSFLNEQFF. In DNA, the CDR3 is TGTGCCAGCAGTTTCCTCGACTCGAGTTTCCTCAATGAGCAGTTCTTC.

The chain couples TRBV6-2 or TRBV6-3 to TRBJ2-7; 12 positions match TRBD2. The germline CDR1 and CDR2 sequences are MNHEY and SVGEGT. The CDR3 runs 17 residues. V was clipped by 4 bases and J by 1 base; unmatched bases: 8. The DNA for the CDR3 is TGTGCCAGCAGTTCCCTCACTAGCGGGGGGATTTCCTACGAGCAGTACTTC. It encodes CASSSLTSGGISYEQYF.

This clonotype was detected many times. This chain uses TRBV6-4 with TRBJ2-1; maybe TRBD1 (6 bases). Trimming removed 2 bases at V and 5 bases at J, with 7 bases between. This CDR3 contains 13 residues. Germline assignment: CDR1 MRHNA and CDR2 SNTAGT. The CDR3 nucleotides read TGTGCCAGCAGTGACCGGGACAACAATGAGCAGTTCTTC. This codes for CASSDRDNNEQFF.

There are many counts of this clonotype. The V call is TRBV7-9, the J call TRBJ1-2; D may be TRBD1 (5 bases). This CDR3 is 16 amino acids long. CDR1 is SEHNR and CDR2 is FQNEAQ in the germline V gene (reference sequence). Deletions cut 5 bases from V and 2 bases from J, with 18 bases between. The CDR3 bases are TGTGCCAGCAGCCCACTGGGATTGGACACGAACTATGGCTACACCTTC. Its translation: CASSPLGLDTNYGYTF. The variable domain in full, completed from reference TRBV7-9 and TRBJ1-2, reads DTGVSQNPRHKITKRGQNVTFRCDPISEHNRLYWYRQTLGQGPEFLTYFQNEAQLEKSRLLSDRFSAERPKGSFSTLEIQRTEQGDSAMYLCASSPLGLDTNYGYTFGSGTRLTVV.

V is TRBV7-9 and J is TRBJ1-1; 8 bases line up with TRBD1. Trimming at V came to 8 bases and at J to 4 bases, leaving 6 bases not matched to a gene. Germline V gene lookup returns CDR1 SEHNR and CDR2 FQNEAQ (reference sequence). The CDR3 covers 13 residues. CDR3 residues: CASSETGATEAFF. The CDR3 region has the DNA TGTGCCAGCTCTGAGACAGGGGCCACTGAAGCTTTCTTT.

This clonotype was recorded at least ten times. This chain links TRBV5-1 with TRBJ2-5, with D perhaps matching TRBD2 (5 bases). Per the germline V gene, CDR1 is SGHRS and CDR2 is YFSETQ. This CDR3 is 16 amino acids long. The ends were cut back, 5 bases at V and 5 bases at J, with 22 bases in the middle. For the CDR3, the DNA is TGCGCCAGCAGGGAGAGGGAAGGGTCGTTAGGGGAGACCCAGTACTTC. Translation: CASREREGSLGETQYF.

V is TRBV7-9 and J is TRBJ1-1, with a possible D match to TRBD1 (5 bases). The CDR3 sequence is 15 residues long. V was pared by 7 bases and J by 0 bases, with 15 bases between. The germline gives CDR1 SEHNR, CDR2 FQNEAQ (reference sequence). Here the CDR3 DNA reads TGTGCCAGCACCCCCCCACAGGTTATGAACACTGAAGCTTTCTTT. Protein: CASTPPQVMNTEAFF. The complete variable domain, with remaining parts taken from reference TRBV7-9 and TRBJ1-1, reads DTGVSQNPRHKITKRGQNVTFRCDPISEHNRLYWYRQTLGQGPEFLTYFQNEAQLEKSRLLSDRFSAERPKGSFSTLEIQRTEQGDSAMYLCASTPPQVMNTEAFFGQGTRLTVV.

V and J are TRBV12-3 or TRBV12-4 and TRBJ2-4; D is undetermined. Trimming removed 7 bases from V and 7 bases from J, with 11 bases in between. The length of the CDR3 is 12 residues. The CDR3 bases are TGTGCCAGCAAGTCGGTAGGGAACATTCAGTACTTC. As protein: CASKSVGNIQYF.

This clonotype was seen a handful of times. The V gene is TRBV4-1, the J gene TRBJ1-2, with 9 positions matching TRBD1. Germline CDR1 reads MGHRA; CDR2 reads YSYEKL. This CDR3 has 15 residues. With 0 bases clipped from V and 8 bases from J, the junction kept 7 bases outside the gene matches. The CDR3 sequence is CASSQEPTGGLGYTF. For the CDR3, the DNA is TGCGCCAGCAGCCAAGAGCCAACAGGGGGCTTGGGCTACACCTTC.

V gene TRBV6-5 combines with J gene TRBJ2-1; D remains unclear. Germline lookup yields CDR1 MNHEY and CDR2 SVGAGI. The CDR3 loop spans 14 amino acids. The V end lost 0 bases, the J end lost 8 bases, and 11 bases lay between the germline ends. The CDR3 region has the DNA TGTGCCAGCAGTTACTCTCCTAGGGCGGATGAGCAGTTCTTC. Translated: CASSYSPRADEQFF.

The chain combines TRBV11-3 with TRBJ2-5; TRBD1 agrees at 7 bases. The CDR3 contains 14 residues. The germline gives CDR1 SGHNT, CDR2 YENEEA. After removal of 3 bases from V and 4 bases from J, the junction contained 5 bases not matched to a gene. The CDR3: CASSFRDSPETQYF. In DNA form, the CDR3 reads TGTGCCAGCAGCTTCCGGGACAGCCCAGAGACCCAGTACTTC.

This clonotype was counted only a few times. This sequence joins TRBV5-1 and TRBJ2-3, with 10 bases identical to TRBD2. V lost 7 bases, J lost 2 bases, and 16 bases stayed unmatched. This CDR3 is built from 18 residues. Germline CDR1 is SGHRS and CDR2 is YFSETQ. The CDR3 coding sequence is TGCGCCAGCCGCAGCTTGGACCTAGCGGGGGCCGACACAGATACGCAGTATTTT. It codes for CASRSLDLAGADTDTQYF.

The table lists this clonotype with a few counts. The chain joins TRBV4-1 to TRBJ2-7; D is ambiguous. V lost 0 bases, J lost 1 base, and 10 bases lay in between. The CDR3 runs 15 residues. CDR1 is MGHRA and CDR2 is YSYEKL in the germline V gene. The CDR3 nucleotides are TGCGCCAGCAGCCAAGACTCAGTGGGGTCCTACGAGCAGTACTTC. Translated: CASSQDSVGSYEQYF.

This chain joins TRBV7-3 and TRBJ2-3; the D gene could be TRBD1 or TRBD2 (5 bases each). V gave up 5 bases and J gave up 4 bases, with 16 bases separating them. The CDR3 extends over 15 amino acids. CDR1 and CDR2 from the germline V gene are SGHTA and FQGTGA. CDR3 sequence: CASSPLVGEADTQYF. The CDR3 coding sequence is TGTGCCAGCAGCCCCCTGGTGGGGGAAGCAGATACGCAGTATTTT.